Sequencing of this T cell receptor (beta chain) was carried out in a study of cytomegalovirus exposure and HLA in healthy donors. With respect to this clone: The antigen remains unidentified.

The PCR contained 60 Vbeta and 13 Jbeta primers. Generated by immunoSEQ multiplex PCR, the TCRdb table keeps only in-frame clones and is missing some. Of some 110,000 clones listed, 65% were seen once; the top ten hold more than 8%. CDR3 length: 17 residues. The germline V gene has CDR1 SGHRS and CDR2 YFSETQ. V was clipped by 4 bases and J by 0 bases, with 18 bases between them. General study points: As immune exposure information, only CMV serostatus was available.

This clonotype originated in a woman aged 40 to 50 in good health and CMV-seropositive. The sequenced sample was PBMCs. J is TRBJ2-3 and V is TRBV5-1, with D possibly matching TRBD1 (5 bases). Written as DNA, the CDR3 is TGCGCCAGCAGCGTGTACCAGGGCACCCGTAGCACAGATACGCAGTATTTT. This codes for CASSVYQGTRSTDTQYF.